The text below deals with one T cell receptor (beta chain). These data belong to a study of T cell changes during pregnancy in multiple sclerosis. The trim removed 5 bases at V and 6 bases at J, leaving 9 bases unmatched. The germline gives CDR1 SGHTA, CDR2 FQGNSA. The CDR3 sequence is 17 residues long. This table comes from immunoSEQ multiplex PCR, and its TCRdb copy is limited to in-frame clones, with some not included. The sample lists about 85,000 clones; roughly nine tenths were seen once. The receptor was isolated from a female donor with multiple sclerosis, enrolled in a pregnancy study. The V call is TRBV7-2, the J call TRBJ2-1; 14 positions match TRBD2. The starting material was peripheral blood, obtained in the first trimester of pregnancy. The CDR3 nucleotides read TGTGCCAGCAGCACCAGCGTGGGACTAGCGGGGGCCAATGAGCAGTTCTTC. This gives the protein CASSTSVGLAGANEQFF.